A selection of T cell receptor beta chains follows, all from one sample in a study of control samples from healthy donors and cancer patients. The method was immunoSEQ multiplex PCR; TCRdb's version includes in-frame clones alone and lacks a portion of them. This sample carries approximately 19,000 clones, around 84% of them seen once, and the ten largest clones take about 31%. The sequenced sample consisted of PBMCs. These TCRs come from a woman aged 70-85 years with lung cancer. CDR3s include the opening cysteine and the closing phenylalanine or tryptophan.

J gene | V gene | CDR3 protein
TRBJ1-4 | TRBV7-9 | CASSLAQGVREKLFF
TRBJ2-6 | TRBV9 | CASSVGWRRSGANVLTF
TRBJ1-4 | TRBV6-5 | CASRIHATNEKLFF
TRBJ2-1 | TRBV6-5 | CASTSSYNEQFF
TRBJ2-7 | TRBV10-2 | CASSDWDRYYEQYF
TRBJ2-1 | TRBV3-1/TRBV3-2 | CASSQLAGGPIYNEQFF
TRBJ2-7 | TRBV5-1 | CASSFSGLNEQYF
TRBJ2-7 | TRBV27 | CASSFPGYEQYF
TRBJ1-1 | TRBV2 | CASSSGFSNTEAFF
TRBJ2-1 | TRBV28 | CASRSTQGPYNEQFF
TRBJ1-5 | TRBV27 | CASRGTGEQPQHF
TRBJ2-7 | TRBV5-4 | CASSLGGQGNPYEQYF
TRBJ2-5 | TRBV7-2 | CASSWRGITSSQETQYF
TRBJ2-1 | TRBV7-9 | CASSLALGVDEQFF
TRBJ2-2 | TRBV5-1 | CASSLEGQEVTGELFF
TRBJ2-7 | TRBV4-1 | CASSRELAGGLSYEQYF
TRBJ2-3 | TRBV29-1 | CSVNSGRATDTQYF
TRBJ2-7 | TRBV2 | CASSPGVGGHEQYF
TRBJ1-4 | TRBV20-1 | CSARSGKLFF
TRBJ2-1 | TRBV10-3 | CAISDPRDIEQFF
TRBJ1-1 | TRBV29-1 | CSVQTGDASEAFF
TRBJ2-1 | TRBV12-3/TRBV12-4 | CASTMGFHEQFF
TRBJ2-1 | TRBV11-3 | CASSLDRAPYSYNEQFF
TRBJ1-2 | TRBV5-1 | CASSLESQGRGYTF
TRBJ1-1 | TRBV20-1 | CSARENTEAFF
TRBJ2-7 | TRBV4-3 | CASSQKAGLFYEQYF
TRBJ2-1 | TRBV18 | CASSPQGALDNEQFF
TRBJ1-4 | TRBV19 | CASSGTGVYNEKLFF
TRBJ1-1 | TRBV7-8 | CASSLVRDTEAFF
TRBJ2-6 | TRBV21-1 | CASSNPPLTRSGANVLTF
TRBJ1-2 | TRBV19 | CASSILEGMGYTF
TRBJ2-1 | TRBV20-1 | CSAAREEQFF
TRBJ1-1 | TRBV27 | CASSLGGGLEAFF
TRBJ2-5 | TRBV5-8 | CASSLGHEETQYF
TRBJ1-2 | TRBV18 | CASSPGQGRGYGYTF
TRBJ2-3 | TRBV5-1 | CASSLGQTDTQYF
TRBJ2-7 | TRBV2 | CASSPIRVEQYF
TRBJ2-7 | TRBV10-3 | CAISEQGASGEQYF
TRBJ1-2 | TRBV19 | CASSTRGRDYGYTF
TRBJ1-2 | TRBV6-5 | CASKTHGGNYGYTF
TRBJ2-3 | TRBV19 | CASSIGARGTQYF
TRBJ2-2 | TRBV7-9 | CASSKRDRENTGELFF
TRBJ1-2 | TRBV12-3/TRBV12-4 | CASSFGGGVNLDF
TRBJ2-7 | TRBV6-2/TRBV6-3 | CASTPGLELYEQYF
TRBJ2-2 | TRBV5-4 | CASSYKGNTGELFF
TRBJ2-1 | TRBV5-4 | CASSLAGVYNEQFF